A single sample is the source of the 9 T cell receptor beta chains below, sequenced in a study of identical twins. Each CDR3 protein is one row after TCRdb ran MiXCR on the 5' RACE reads. The sample lists about 810,000 distinct CDR3 sequences, 9% to 15% occurring once. Another study also made use of these data, one on yellow fever vaccine responses in identical twins.

Material: PBMCs. The receptors shown here come from a young woman in good health.

This clonotype turned up a few times. CDR3 nucleotides: TGCGCCAGCAGCCAAGTTACCGGCAGCACAGATACGCAGTATTTT. Protein: CASSQVTGSTDTQYF. The rearrangement joins TRBV4-1 to TRBJ2-3, with no clear D. The CDR3 sequence is 15 residues long. V gave up 1 base and J gave up 0 bases, with 8 bases separating them. Germline lookup yields CDR1 MGHRA and CDR2 YSYEKL.

This clonotype has only a few counts. The chain is built from TRBV5-4 and TRBJ2-7; no clear D gene. Germline CDR1 reads SGHNT; CDR2 reads YYREEE (reference sequence). The CDR3 covers 15 residues. Trimming removed 0 bases from V and 5 bases from J, with 15 bases in between. The CDR3 loop reads CASSLGQGVGDEQYF. Written as DNA, the CDR3 is TGTGCCAGCAGCTTGGGGCAAGGCGTCGGAGACGAGCAGTACTTC.

The chain couples TRBV20-1 to TRBJ2-5; D is possibly TRBD2 (6 bases). The CDR3 extends over 14 amino acids. Per the germline V gene, CDR1 is DFQATT and CDR2 is SNEGSKA (reference sequence). Trimming took off 5 bases at V and 2 bases at J, with 15 bases between the two ends. This CDR3 is CSADLGGPQETQYF. The CDR3 DNA is TGCAGTGCTGACCTGGGGGGTCCTCAAGAGACCCAGTACTTC.

On this clonotype itself: This is likely a read error, given that the CDR3 carries no conserved phenylalanine or tryptophan at its end. The rearrangement uses TRBV7-6 and TRBJ2-2; unclear D gene. V shed 1 base and J shed 0 bases, with 6 bases lying between them. This CDR3 comprises 15 residues. Germline V gene lookup returns CDR1 SGHVS and CDR2 FNYEAQ. CDR3 DNA: TGTGCCAGCAGCTTAGTTTCAACGAACACCGGGGAGCTGTTTTCT. It translates to CASSLVSTNTGELFS.

There are a few counts of this clonotype. The V and J genes are TRBV20-1 and TRBJ2-5; 7 positions match TRBD1. Germline lookup yields CDR1 DFQATT and CDR2 SNEGSKA (reference sequence). The junction had 9 bases not matched to a gene; V was cut back by 6 bases and J by 2 bases. This CDR3 is 14 amino acids long. In DNA, the CDR3 is TGCAGTGCCCAGGGGGACAGCGATCAAGAGACCCAGTACTTC. Amino acids: CSAQGDSDQETQYF.

This rearrangement joins TRBV7-8 to TRBJ2-7; D gene uncertain. V was clipped by 4 bases and J by 3 bases, with 13 bases between them. The CDR3 totals 14 residues. The germline V gene has CDR1 SGHVS and CDR2 FQNEAQ. CDR3 amino acids: CASSSGGTLYEQYV. In DNA form, the CDR3 reads TGTGCCAGCAGCTCAGGCGGAACCCTCTACGAGCAGTACGTC.

The V gene is TRBV4-1, the J gene TRBJ2-7; D remains ambiguous. Trimming removed 1 base from V and 7 bases from J, with 11 bases in between. The germline V gene encodes CDR1 MGHRA and CDR2 YSYEKL. The CDR3 loop spans 13 amino acids. This chain's CDR3 is CASSQATGWEQYF. Here the CDR3 DNA reads TGCGCCAGCAGCCAAGCGACGGGCTGGGAGCAGTACTTC.

Note on this clonotype: A much larger clone lies one base from this, so it may be a read error. The chain carries TRBV20-1 and TRBJ2-3; 8 bases match TRBD2. The germline V gene encodes CDR1 DFQATT and CDR2 SNEGSKA (reference sequence). The CDR3 length is 16 residues. The CDR3 DNA sequence: TGCTGTGCTAGAGTCCGTAGCGGGAAGGGCACAGATACGCAGTATTTT. As protein: CCARVRSGKGTDTQYF.

This chain connects TRBV20-1 to TRBJ1-2; a possible D gene is TRBD1 (6 bases). V lost 5 bases, J lost 5 bases, and 18 bases lay in between. CDR1 is DFQATT and CDR2 is SNEGSKA in the germline V gene (reference sequence). This CDR3 is 14 amino acids long. The CDR3 DNA sequence: TGCAGTGCTTCACAGGGAATAGAGATATATGGCTACACCTTC. Residues: CSASQGIEIYGYTF.